The 12 T cell receptor beta chains listed next were all sequenced from one sample in a study of blood T cell repertoires in COVID-19. The assay was immunoSEQ multiplex PCR, and TCRdb's table has in-frame clones only and misses some. The table lists under 250,000 clones, approximately 90% of them singletons. Sequencing input: peripheral blood. The receptors shown here come from a man under 40 with acute or convalescent COVID-19.

This clone was picked up one time. The gene calls are TRBV4-2 and TRBJ2-5; 7 nucleotides agree with TRBD2. There are 16 residues in the CDR3. In germline, CDR1 is LGHNA, CDR2 YNFKEQ. The trim removed 0 bases at V and 5 bases at J, leaving 9 bases unmatched. CDR3 residues: CASSQDSGLEWETQYF. DNA for the CDR3: TGTGCCAGCAGCCAAGACTCCGGACTAGAATGGGAGACCCAGTACTTC.

CDR3: CASSPRLAETQYF. The CDR3 DNA follows: TGTGCCAGCTCACCACGGCTAGCAGAGACCCAGTACTTC. The gene calls are TRBV18 and TRBJ2-5; TRBD2 is a possible D gene (5 bases). Germline loops: CDR1 KGHSH, CDR2 LQKENI. There are 13 residues in the CDR3. Trimming shortened V by 1 base and J by 4 bases, and 7 bases separated the two germline ends.

This clone was found a few times. This chain links TRBV6-5 with TRBJ2-2; D is perhaps TRBD2 (5 bases). The CDR3 contains 13 residues. V lost 6 bases to trimming and J lost 3 bases, with 8 bases between them. Germline CDR1 and CDR2: MNHEY and SVGAGI. The CDR3 DNA follows: TGTGCCAGCAGGGTAGCGCACACCGGGGAGCTGTTTTTT. This codes for CASRVAHTGELFF.

V and J are TRBV27 and TRBJ2-1; maybe TRBD1 (6 bases). Trimming removed 2 bases from V and 8 bases from J, with 16 bases in between. CDR1 is MNHEY, CDR2 SMNVEV, per germline (reference sequence). The length of the CDR3 is 15 residues. The CDR3 DNA reads as TGTGCCAGCAGTTTAGGGGGCCCCTCGTACTATGAGCAGTTCTTC. Amino acid sequence: CASSLGGPSYYEQFF.

This clone occurred once. The chain uses TRBV2 and TRBJ1-1, with 10 bases aligning to TRBD1. The CDR3 is 13 amino acids. With V trimmed by 8 bases and J by 6 bases, 6 bases remained unmatched. Germline loops: CDR1 SNHLY, CDR2 FYNNEI. CDR3 sequence: CASSRDRGSEAFF. CDR3 coding DNA: TGTGCCAGCTCCCGGGACAGGGGCTCTGAAGCTTTCTTT.

The V and J genes are TRBV18 and TRBJ1-5; D uncertain. V was pared by 11 bases and J by 7 bases, with 18 bases between. This CDR3 comprises 13 residues. Germline V CDR1 and CDR2: KGHSH, LQKENI. The CDR3 DNA follows: TGTGCCTCACGACAAGGTCTGGAACAGCCCCAGCATTTT. It yields the protein CASRQGLEQPQHF. Drawing the rest from reference TRBV18 and TRBJ1-5, the complete variable domain is NAGVMQNPRHLVRRRGQEARLRCSPMKGHSHVYWYRQLPEEGLKFMVYLQKENIIDESGMPKERFSAEFPKEGPSILRIQQVVRGDSAAYFCASRQGLEQPQHFGDGTRLSIL.

The gene calls are TRBV27 and TRBJ2-7, with 9 bases identical to TRBD1. The CDR3 has 13 amino acids. CDR1 is MNHEY, CDR2 SMNVEV, per germline (reference sequence). With 5 bases clipped from V and 1 base from J, the junction kept 0 bases outside the gene matches. The CDR3 here is CASSGQGSYEQYF. In DNA form, the CDR3 reads TGTGCCAGCAGTGGACAGGGGTCCTACGAGCAGTACTTC.

The chain links TRBV20-1 to TRBJ2-7; 8 bases fit TRBD2. The V segment lost 3 bases and the J segment 5 bases; nucleotides outside the gene matches: 0. Germline CDR1 reads DFQATT; CDR2 reads SNEGSKA (reference sequence). The CDR3 sequence is 11 residues long. The CDR3 DNA sequence: TGCAGTGCTAGGACTAGCGACGAGCAGTACTTC. It yields the protein CSARTSDEQYF.

The V and J genes are TRBV10-3 and TRBJ2-7; D ambiguous. With 3 bases removed from V and 2 bases from J, the gap between germline ends came to 8 bases. Germline-derived CDR1 and CDR2 are ENHRY and SYGVKD. This CDR3 comprises 13 residues. The DNA of the CDR3 is TGTGCCATCAGTGACGGGTTGACCTACGAGCAGTACTTC. Translating gives CAISDGLTYEQYF.

In this sample, this clone turned up once. Mismatch with germline at one junction end may stem from a read error. The gene calls are TRBV7-7 and TRBJ2-5, with 12 bases matching TRBD2. Germline CDR1 and CDR2: SSHAT and FNYEAQ (reference sequence). This CDR3 has 17 residues. CDR3 residues: CASSDRPASGRGETQYF. In nucleotides, the CDR3 is TGTGCTAGCAGCGATCGACCAGCTAGCGGGAGGGGGGAGACCCAGTACTTC.

This clone has just one count. The V call is TRBV7-2, the J call TRBJ2-6; no clear D. CDR3 size: 14 residues. Germline-derived CDR1 and CDR2 are SGHTA and FQGNSA. V was trimmed by 2 bases and J by 2 bases, leaving 4 bases between them. The CDR3 loop reads CASSLPAGANVLTF. In DNA form, the CDR3 reads TGTGCCAGCAGCTTACCTGCTGGGGCCAACGTCCTGACTTTC.

The CDR3 coding sequence is TGTGCCAGCAGAGACTACTCAACCGGGACTAGCGCCTACGAGCAGTACTTC. It yields the protein CASRDYSTGTSAYEQYF. The chain uses TRBV27 and TRBJ2-7, with 10 bases aligning to TRBD2. Germline V lookup: CDR1 MNHEY, CDR2 SMNVEV (reference sequence). This CDR3 is built from 17 residues. Losses at the gene ends were 6 bases for V and 2 bases for J; bases not matched to a gene: 13.